Listed below are T cell receptor beta chains from one sample, sequenced in a study of cytomegalovirus exposure and HLA in healthy donors. This table comes from immunoSEQ multiplex PCR, and its TCRdb copy is limited to in-frame clones, with some not included. Altogether some 250,000 clones are present, roughly 82% being singletons, with the ten largest covering 4.5% to 6%. Material for sequencing was PBMCs. The source is a woman between 40 and 50 years old in good health and CMV-seropositive. Each CDR3 is given with its conserved first and last residue. A D gene is named only where the DNA matches it firmly. Clone size is stated in some rows and not others, as once, few, many or a class when expanded.

V	size	J	D	DNA	CDR3
TRBV7-6	-	TRBJ2-1	-	TGTGCCAGCAGCTTATTTACCTACAATGAGCAGTTCTTC	CASSLFTYNEQFF
TRBV19	-	TRBJ2-7	-	TGTGCCAGTAGTCCCTATTCGGGCTACGAGCAGTACTTC	CASSPYSGYEQYF
TRBV6-1	-	TRBJ1-5	-	TGTGCCAGCAGTGAACTAGGGGGACCAGGAAATCAGCCCCAGCATTTT	CASSELGGPGNQPQHF
TRBV6-6	-	TRBJ2-7	TRBD2	TGTGCCAGCAGTTATTGGGGGGGCTACGAGCAGTACTTC	CASSYWGGYEQYF
TRBV5-1	few	TRBJ2-5	TRBD2	TGCGCCAGCAGCTCCCGAGGGGGGAGCGGGGGGGCCGCCTACAGGGAGACCCAGTACTTC	CASSSRGGSGGAAYRETQYF
TRBV5-6	few	TRBJ1-2	TRBD1	TGTGCCAGCAGCTTTATGGACAGGGGGTATTATGGCTACACCTTC	CASSFMDRGYYGYTF
TRBV2	-	TRBJ1-5	TRBD1	TGTGCCAGCAGACTAACAGGGGGGGGAAGCAATCAGCCCCAGCATTTT	CASRLTGGGSNQPQHF
TRBV18	-	TRBJ1-2	TRBD1	TGTGCCAGCTCCAGGGACAGCCCCTCGGGCTATGGCTACACCTTC	CASSRDSPSGYGYTF
TRBV6-5	-	TRBJ1-1	-	TGTGCCAGCAGTTATCCCGGGACAACAGAACGGGCTTTCTTT	CASSYPGTTERAFF
TRBV19	few	TRBJ2-4	TRBD1	TGTGCCAGTAGTATAGCGGGGGGACAGGGGGGCAAAAACATTCAGTACTTC	CASSIAGGQGGKNIQYF
TRBV7-9	-	TRBJ1-6	-	TGTGCCAGCAGCTTGGAGTCGGGGGCGCGGGGGAATTCACCCCTCCACTTT	CASSLESGARGNSPLHF
TRBV7-2	-	TRBJ1-2	TRBD1	TGTGCCAGCAGCTTCGACAGGGGGAGTCAAGGCTACACCTTC	CASSFDRGSQGYTF
TRBV10-3	-	TRBJ1-5	TRBD1	TGTGCCATCGCCGCGCAGGGGGCAAATCAGCCCCAGCATTTT	CAIAAQGANQPQHF
TRBV11-3	-	TRBJ2-7	-	TGTGCCAGCAGCGTCTGGTCCTACGAGCAGTACTTC	CASSVWSYEQYF
TRBV9	-	TRBJ2-7	-	TGTGCCAGCAGCGTATCTGGGACTCCGGGGTACGAGCAGTACTTC	CASSVSGTPGYEQYF
TRBV2	-	TRBJ1-5	-	TGTGCCAGCAGTGTCAGGGCGGCTATTAATCAGCCCCAGCATTTT	CASSVRAAINQPQHF
TRBV27	-	TRBJ2-7	-	TGTGCCAGTCGTTTGGGGCCGCCCTACGAGCAGTACTTC	CASRLGPPYEQYF
TRBV11-2	-	TRBJ1-1	TRBD1	TGTGCCAGCAGCTTAGGGGTGACAGGGACTGAAGCTTTCTTT	CASSLGVTGTEAFF
TRBV5-6	-	TRBJ2-1	TRBD2	TGTGCCAGCAGCTCCCGAGCGGGAGGAGGTTCCTACAATGAGCAGTTCTTC	CASSSRAGGGSYNEQFF
TRBV5-1	-	TRBJ1-1	TRBD1	TGCGCCAGCAGCCACGAACAGGGGGCATCTGAAGCTTTCTTT	CASSHEQGASEAFF
TRBV13	-	TRBJ1-4	-	TGTGCCAGCAGCTTAAAGCGAGTTGCAACTAATGAAAAACTGTTTTTT	CASSLKRVATNEKLFF
TRBV5-6	once	TRBJ2-2	-	TGTGCCAGCAGCTTGGTACAGACCGGGGAGCTGTTTTTT	CASSLVQTGELFF
TRBV19	-	TRBJ2-7	-	TGTGCCAGTAGTATAGGACAAGGCCCCTCCTACGAGCAGTACTTC	CASSIGQGPSYEQYF
TRBV6-5	-	TRBJ2-3	TRBD2	TGTGCCAGCAGTTACGCTAGCGGGGTGGGCACAGATACGCAGTATTTT	CASSYASGVGTDTQYF
TRBV5-8	-	TRBJ2-7	-	TGTGCCAGCAGTTTTGGACAGCCTCCCTCCTACGAGCAGTACTTC	CASSFGQPPSYEQYF
TRBV25-1	few	TRBJ1-1	-	TGTGCCAGCAGGGTAGAGCGGAACACTGAAGCTTTCTTT	CASRVERNTEAFF
TRBV6-6	-	TRBJ1-4	-	TGTGCCAGCAAGGGGGGGGCAACTAATGAAAAACTGTTTTTT	CASKGGATNEKLFF
TRBV19	-	TRBJ1-5	-	TGTGCCAGTAGTATAGATGGCAGGGTGGCGGGGAATCAGCCCCAGCATTTT	CASSIDGRVAGNQPQHF
TRBV30	once	TRBJ1-4	-	TGTGCCTGGAGAGTATGGGAGGGCGGTGAAAAACTGTTTTTT	CAWRVWEGGEKLFF
TRBV6-4	-	TRBJ1-1	-	TGTGCCAGCAGTGACACCTGGGGCGACACTGAAGCTTTCTTT	CASSDTWGDTEAFF
TRBV27	-	TRBJ2-7	-	TGTGCCAGCAGTTTATACCCGGGAACGGGCCACGAGCAGTACTTC	CASSLYPGTGHEQYF
TRBV5-6	-	TRBJ2-5	TRBD1	TGTGCCAGCAGCTTGGTAGATACAGGGGAAGAGACCCAGTACTTC	CASSLVDTGEETQYF
TRBV9	-	TRBJ1-2	TRBD1	TGTGCCAGCAGCCCTGGGATTGGGGGGACAGGGTGGGTTGGGAACTATGGCTACACCTTC	CASSPGIGGTGWVGNYGYTF
TRBV4-1	few	TRBJ2-2	-	TGCGCCAGCAGCCCCCTGTCCCGGGGGAACACCGGGGAGCTGTTTTTT	CASSPLSRGNTGELFF
TRBV5-1	-	TRBJ2-7	TRBD1	TGCGCCAGCACGCAAGTCCTAGGACAGGCGGGCGAGCAGTACTTC	CASTQVLGQAGEQYF
TRBV13	-	TRBJ1-5	-	TGTGCCAGCAGCAGTCGTGATAGAGGCGGCAATCAGCCCCAGCATTTT	CASSSRDRGGNQPQHF